Shown below are 3 T cell receptor beta chains from a single sample sequenced in a study of T cell responses to AZD1222 COVID-19 vaccine. The protocol was immunoSEQ multiplex PCR, while the TCRdb copy is restricted to in-frame clones and leaves out a portion. The sample includes 100,000 to 150,000 clones, about nine tenths of them seen just once. The specimen was peripheral blood, collected on day 0 of AZD1222 vaccination. Receptors were obtained from an adult in good health.

This clone occurred many times. The J gene is TRBJ2-3, the V gene TRBV6-4; 10 bases are a match to TRBD2. V shed 0 bases, J shed 4 bases, and the junction held 1 base outside the gene matches. CDR3 length equals 15 residues. Germline V gene lookup returns CDR1 MRHNA and CDR2 SNTAGT. CDR3 sequence: CASSDSAGGPDTQYF. DNA of the CDR3: TGTGCCAGCAGTGACTCAGCGGGGGGGCCAGATACGCAGTATTTT.

The J gene is TRBJ2-1, the V gene TRBV6-2 or TRBV6-3, with TRBD1 as a possible D gene (6 bases). The CDR3 has 16 residues. The V gene's germline CDR1 is MNHEY and CDR2 SVGEGT. V was cut by 0 bases and J by 2 bases, with 11 bases left in between. CDR3 in DNA: TGTGCCAGCAGTTACTCGGGTCCAGGGGCCTACAATGAGCAGTTCTTC. This gives the protein CASSYSGPGAYNEQFF.

In this sample, this clone turned up a few times. The chain combines TRBV6-5 with TRBJ2-7; D might be TRBD2 (6 bases). CDR1 and CDR2 (germline): MNHEY, SVGAGI. This CDR3 has 15 amino acids. V was trimmed by 0 bases and J by 4 bases, leaving 13 bases between them. The CDR3 loop reads CASSYSIQREYEQYF. The CDR3 nucleotides are TGTGCCAGCAGTTACTCGATACAACGGGAGTACGAGCAGTACTTC.